This T cell receptor (beta chain) was observed in a study of T cells in women clearing cervical HPV infection. Study results and caveats: Timing of associations relative to infection is unclear; T-cell subsets were not isolated.

Per the germline V gene, CDR1 is SGHNT and CDR2 is YYREEE (reference sequence). V was clipped by 0 bases and J by 5 bases, with 14 bases between them. This CDR3 contains 15 residues. About this clone: Its target is not known. Coverage ceases 3 residues before the CDR3 finishes, and the germline J gene fills in the end.

Assay: immunoSEQ multiplex PCR; the TCRdb copy retains only in-frame clones and omits some. Its table records 35,000 to 45,000 clones. Prevalent HPV16 infections were excluded; only incident single HPV16 infections included. The rearrangement uses TRBV5-4 and TRBJ1-2, with a tentative D call TRBD1 (5 bases). The specimen sequenced was blood buffy coat. The origin of this receptor is a woman between 18 and 70 years old with a cervical HPV16 infection that either progressed to CIN3+ or cleared (not recorded which). CDR3 protein: CASSLVAGIGYGYTF. CDR3 DNA (partial): TGTGCCAGCAGCTTGGTGGCAGGGATTGGTTATGGC.